In its sample, the clone carrying this T cell receptor beta chain was seen once. The data were obtained in a study of sequential checkpoint blockade in melanoma. In the study overall: Maintenance nivolumab came after either treatment sequence.

This CDR3 is 15 amino acids long. The germline V gene has CDR1 MNHEY and CDR2 SMNVEV (reference sequence). After removal of 4 bases from V and 4 bases from J, the junction contained 8 bases not matched to a gene. Treatment given: randomized to nivolumab then ipilimumab (arm A) or the reverse (arm B). Sorted cells were live CD3+CD8+, lacking CD19 and CD56, from PBMCs. Produced via immunoSEQ multiplex PCR; TCRdb's table is partial and in-frame only. The sample holds around 1,500 clones, under 80% seen once. Here the sequenced sample was CD8+ T cells sorted from blood (inferred from file names), taken from a patient given nivolumab and ipilimumab in sequence. This TCR was recovered from a human donor with melanoma. The chain carries TRBV27 and TRBJ2-7; 9 bases are shared with TRBD1. The CDR3, as DNA: TGTGCCAGCAGTTCCGGGACAGGGACAGGGTACGAGCAGTACTTC. This gives the protein CASSSGTGTGYEQYF.